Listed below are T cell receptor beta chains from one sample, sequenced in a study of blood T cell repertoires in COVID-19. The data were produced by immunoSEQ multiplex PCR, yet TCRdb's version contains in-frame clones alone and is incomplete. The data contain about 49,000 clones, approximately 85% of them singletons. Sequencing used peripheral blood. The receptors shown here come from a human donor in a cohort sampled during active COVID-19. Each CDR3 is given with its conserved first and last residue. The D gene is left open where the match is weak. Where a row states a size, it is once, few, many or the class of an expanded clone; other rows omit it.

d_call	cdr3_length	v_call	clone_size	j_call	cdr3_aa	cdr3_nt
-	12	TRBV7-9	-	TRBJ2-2	CASSLAGGELFF	TGTGCCAGCAGCTTAGCCGGCGGGGAGCTGTTTTTT
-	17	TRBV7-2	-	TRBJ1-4	CASSLGRGRVLNEKLFF	TGTGCCAGCAGCTTAGGAAGGGGGAGGGTTTTAAATGAAAAACTGTTTTTT
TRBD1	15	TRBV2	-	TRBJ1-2	CASSEAQAGGGGYTF	TGTGCCAGCAGTGAAGCGCAGGCAGGGGGTGGTGGCTACACCTTC
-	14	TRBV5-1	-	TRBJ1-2	CASSGGQLNYGYTF	TGCGCCAGCAGCGGCGGACAGCTTAACTATGGCTACACCTTC
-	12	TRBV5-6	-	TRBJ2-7	CASSSQAYEQYF	TGTGCCAGCAGCTCCCAGGCCTACGAGCAGTACTTC
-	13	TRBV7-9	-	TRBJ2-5	CASKRDIQETQYF	TGTGCCAGCAAGCGGGACATACAAGAGACCCAGTACTTC
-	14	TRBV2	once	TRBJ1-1	CASREGNWNTEAFF	TGTGCCAGCAGGGAGGGTAATTGGAACACTGAAGCTTTCTTT
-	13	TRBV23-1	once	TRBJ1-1	CASSQGRGTEAFF	TGCGCCAGCAGTCAAGGTCGGGGCACTGAAGCTTTCTTT
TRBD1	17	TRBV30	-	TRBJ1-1	CACSRARTGRAETEAFF	TGTGCCTGCTCCCGAGCAAGGACAGGGAGGGCGGAAACTGAAGCTTTCTTT
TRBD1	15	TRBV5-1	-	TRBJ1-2	CASSEAGQGNYGYTF	TGCGCCAGCAGCGAAGCCGGACAGGGCAACTATGGCTACACCTTC
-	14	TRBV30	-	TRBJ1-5	CAWSLIGGNQPQHF	TGTGCCTGGAGTTTAATAGGGGGCAATCAGCCCCAGCATTTT
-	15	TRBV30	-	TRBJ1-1	CAWSRQVVSNTEAFF	TGTGCCTGGAGTAGGCAGGTCGTGAGTAACACTGAAGCTTTCTTT
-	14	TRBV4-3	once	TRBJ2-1	CASSQALKSDEQFF	TGCGCCAGCAGCCAAGCCTTAAAGTCGGATGAGCAGTTCTTC
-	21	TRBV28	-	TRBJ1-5	CASSLSRGGVVPGDSNQPQHF	TGTGCCAGCAGTTTATCGAGAGGGGGGGTGGTCCCTGGGGATAGCAATCAGCCCCAGCATTTT
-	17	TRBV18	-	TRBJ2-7	CASSPLIAGPKTGEQYF	TGTGCCAGCTCACCACTCATTGCGGGCCCTAAGACGGGGGAGCAGTACTTC
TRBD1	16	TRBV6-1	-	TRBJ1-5	CASSANRGVSNQPQHF	TGTGCCAGCAGTGCTAACAGGGGTGTTAGCAATCAGCCCCAGCATTTT
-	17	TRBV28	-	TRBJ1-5	CASNKPSPGQLNQPQHF	TGTGCCAGCAACAAACCCAGCCCTGGACAGCTCAATCAGCCCCAGCATTTT
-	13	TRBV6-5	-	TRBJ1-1	CASSYYKNTEAFF	TGTGCCAGCAGTTATTACAAGAACACTGAAGCTTTCTTT
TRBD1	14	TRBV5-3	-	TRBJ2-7	CARSHEQGADEQYF	TGTGCCAGAAGCCACGAACAGGGGGCGGACGAGCAGTACTTC
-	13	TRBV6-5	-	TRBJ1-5	CASSPAGEQPQHF	TGTGCCAGCAGCCCGGCAGGGGAACAGCCCCAGCATTTT
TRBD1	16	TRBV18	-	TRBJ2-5	CASSPRRTGNQETQYF	TGTGCCAGCTCACCACGGAGGACAGGGAACCAAGAGACCCAGTACTTC
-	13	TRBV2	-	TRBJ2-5	CASSFSVKETQYF	TGTGCCAGCAGTTTTAGTGTAAAGGAGACCCAGTACTTC
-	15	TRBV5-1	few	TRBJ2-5	CASSRTSQAGETQYF	TGCGCCAGCAGCCGAACCAGCCAGGCGGGGGAGACCCAGTACTTC
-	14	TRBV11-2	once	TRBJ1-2	CASSYNRDNYGYTF	TGTGCCAGCAGCTATAACAGGGATAACTATGGCTACACCTTC
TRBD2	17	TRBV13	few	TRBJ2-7	CASSLRPSSGGAYEQYF	TGTGCCAGCAGCCTTCGGCCCTCTAGCGGGGGGGCCTACGAGCAGTACTTC
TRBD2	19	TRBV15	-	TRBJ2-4	CATSREGTSGRIAKNIQYF	TGTGCCACCAGCAGAGAAGGGACTAGCGGGAGGATAGCCAAAAACATTCAGTACTTC
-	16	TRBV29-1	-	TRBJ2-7	CSVKLRTALLSYEQYF	TGCAGCGTTAAACTTCGGACAGCCCTCTTATCCTACGAGCAGTACTTC
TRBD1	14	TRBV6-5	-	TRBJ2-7	CASSPDRVFTEQYF	TGTGCCAGCAGTCCCGACAGGGTTTTCACCGAGCAGTACTTC
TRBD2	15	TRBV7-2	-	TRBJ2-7	CASSLGGSGRGEQYF	TGTGCCAGCAGCTTAGGTGGTAGCGGGAGAGGCGAGCAGTACTTC
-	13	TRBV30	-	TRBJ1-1	CAWSVRYDTEAFF	TGTGCCTGGAGTGTACGGTATGACACTGAAGCTTTCTTT
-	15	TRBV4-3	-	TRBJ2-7	CASSRALGGGGEQYF	TGCGCCAGCAGCCGGGCCCTTGGGGGAGGAGGCGAGCAGTACTTC
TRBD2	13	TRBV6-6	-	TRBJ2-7	CASSPSGTYEQYF	TGTGCCAGCAGTCCTAGCGGGACCTACGAGCAGTACTTC
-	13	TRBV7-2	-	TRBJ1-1	CASSTGQNTEAFF	TGTGCCAGCAGCACGGGACAGAACACTGAAGCTTTCTTT
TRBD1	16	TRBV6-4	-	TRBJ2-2	CASSLPGTEDTGELFF	TGTGCCAGCAGCCTTCCCGGGACAGAGGACACCGGGGAGCTGTTTTTT
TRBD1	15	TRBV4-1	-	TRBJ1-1	CASSLRDSLNTEAFF	TGCGCCAGCAGCCTAAGGGACAGTTTAAACACTGAAGCTTTCTTT
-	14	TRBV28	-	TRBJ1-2	CASRSTGLNYGYTF	TGTGCCAGCAGGTCGACAGGTCTAAACTATGGCTACACCTTC
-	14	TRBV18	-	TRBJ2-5	CASSPRTGQETQYF	TGTGCCAGCTCACCACGAACGGGTCAAGAGACCCAGTACTTC
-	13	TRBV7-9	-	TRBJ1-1	CASSLDFLTEAFF	TGTGCCAGCAGCTTAGACTTCCTCACTGAAGCTTTCTTT
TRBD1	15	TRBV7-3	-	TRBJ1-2	CASSPGQGTNYGYTF	TGTGCCAGCAGCCCTGGACAGGGAACTAACTATGGCTACACCTTC
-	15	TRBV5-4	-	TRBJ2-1	CASSLTTGQLGEQFF	TGTGCCAGCAGCTTGACCACTGGACAGTTGGGTGAGCAGTTCTTC
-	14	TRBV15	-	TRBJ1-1	CATSRARQSTEAFF	TGTGCCACCAGCAGAGCGCGACAGTCAACTGAAGCTTTCTTT
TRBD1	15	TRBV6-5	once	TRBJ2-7	CASSYSVGTDYEQYF	TGTGCCAGCAGTTACTCGGTCGGGACAGACTACGAGCAGTACTTC
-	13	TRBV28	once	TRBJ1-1	CASSFTGDTEAFF	TGTGCCAGCAGTTTTACGGGGGACACTGAAGCTTTCTTT
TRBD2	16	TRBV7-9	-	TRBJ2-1	CASSLKAGGPYNEQFF	TGTGCCAGCAGCTTAAAAGCGGGAGGGCCGTACAATGAGCAGTTCTTC
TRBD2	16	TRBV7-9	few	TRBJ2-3	CASSWASGVTTDTQYF	TGTGCCAGCAGCTGGGCTAGCGGGGTGACAACAGATACGCAGTATTTT
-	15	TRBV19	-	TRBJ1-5	CASTWSGFSNQPQHF	TGTGCCAGTACATGGTCCGGGTTTAGCAATCAGCCCCAGCATTTT
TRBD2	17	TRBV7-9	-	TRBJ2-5	CASSLAPAGPLQETQYF	TGTGCCAGCAGCCTAGCGCCAGCGGGGCCACTTCAAGAGACCCAGTACTTC
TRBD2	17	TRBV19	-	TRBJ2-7	CASSIEASGTLTYEQYF	TGTGCCAGTAGTATAGAGGCTAGCGGGACGTTAACCTACGAGCAGTACTTC
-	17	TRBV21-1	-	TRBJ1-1	CASSKGKGGQGWTEAFF	TGTGCCAGCAGCAAAGGAAAGGGCGGACAGGGATGGACTGAAGCTTTCTTT
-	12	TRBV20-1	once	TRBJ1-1	CSASDLDSEAFF	TGCAGTGCTAGTGACCTCGACAGTGAAGCTTTCTTT
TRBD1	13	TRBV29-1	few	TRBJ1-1	CSVGRQGITEAFF	TGCAGCGTTGGAAGACAGGGTATCACTGAAGCTTTCTTT
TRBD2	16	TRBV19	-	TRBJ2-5	CASSTGLAGDQETQYF	TGTGCCAGTAGTACCGGACTAGCGGGCGACCAAGAGACCCAGTACTTC
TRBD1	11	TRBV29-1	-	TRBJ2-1	CSVDRGDEQFF	TGCAGCGTAGACAGGGGTGATGAGCAGTTCTTC
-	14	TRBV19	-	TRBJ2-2	CASSSPGNTGELFF	TGTGCCAGTAGTAGTCCGGGGAATACCGGGGAGCTGTTTTTT
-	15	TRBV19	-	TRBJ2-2	CASSSRGTNTGELFF	TGTGCCAGTAGCAGCAGGGGGACTAACACCGGGGAGCTGTTTTTT